This is a list of T cell receptor beta chains from one sample in a study of CD8 T cells in ankylosing spondylitis. In TCRdb, the 5' RACE reads were re-called with MiXCR into one record per CDR3 protein. The data contain 200,000 to 250,000 distinct CDR3 sequences, roughly a tenth of them seen just once; the ten biggest clones take up less than 25%. Sequenced sample: blood, either unsorted or a sorted T cell fraction (not recorded which). These receptor sequences come from a male donor with ankylosing spondylitis or in good health (not recorded which). Both conserved end residues are part of each CDR3. A D gene is named only where the DNA matches it firmly. The size field is filled for only some rows; it gives once, few, many or a size class.

TRBD1	TRBV30	TRBJ2-5	few	CAWSPGTGTQETQYF	TGTGCCTGGAGTCCCGGGACAGGGACCCAAGAGACCCAGTACTTC
-	TRBV5-6	TRBJ2-3	few	CASSSGSSGLITDTQYF	TGTGCCAGCAGCTCTGGGTCTTCGGGACTTATCACAGATACGCAGTATTTT
-	TRBV6-5	TRBJ1-1	many	CASSYSHSRSEAFF	TGTGCCAGCAGTTACTCGCACAGTCGCTCGGAAGCTTTCTTT
-	TRBV5-1	TRBJ2-7	many	CASSLDPRARGEQYF	TGCGCCAGCAGCTTGGACCCCAGGGCACGGGGGGAGCAGTACTTC
TRBD1	TRBV20-1	TRBJ1-1	many	CSASAPGQGNTEAFF	TGCAGTGCTAGTGCCCCGGGACAGGGGAACACTGAAGCTTTCTTT
TRBD2	TRBV9	TRBJ2-5	few	CASSVAGPSGGQETQYF	TGTGCCAGCAGCGTAGCTGGGCCTAGCGGGGGCCAAGAGACCCAGTACTTC
TRBD1	TRBV20-1	TRBJ2-1	many	CSATRTGVIQFF	TGCAGTGCTACACGGACAGGGGTCATTCAGTTCTTC
-	TRBV28	TRBJ2-2	many	CASSLYLGSTGELFF	TGTGCCAGCAGTTTATACCTCGGTAGTACCGGGGAGCTGTTTTTT
-	TRBV20-1	TRBJ1-6	many	CSASNRPENSPLHF	TGCAGTGCTAGTAATCGGCCAGAGAATTCACCCCTCCACTTT
-	TRBV9	TRBJ2-3	many	CASSVRLVADTQYF	TGTGCCAGCAGCGTCAGACTAGTTGCAGATACGCAGTATTTT
TRBD1	TRBV5-1	TRBJ1-2	-	CASRPGQGAYGYTF	TGCGCCAGCAGGCCGGGACAGGGGGCCTATGGCTACACCTTC
-	TRBV12-3/TRBV12-4	TRBJ1-2	many	CASSTQGGYGYTF	TGTGCCAGCAGTACCCAGGGTGGCTATGGCTACACCTTC
-	TRBV20-1	TRBJ1-3	few	CSASPLQTRGAGNTIYF	TGCAGTGCTAGTCCGCTCCAAACCCGAGGGGCTGGAAACACCATATATTTT
-	TRBV5-1	TRBJ1-1	few	CASSLGVGSGFGTEAFF	TGCGCCAGCAGCTTGGGAGTAGGGTCTGGATTCGGCACTGAAGCTTTCTTT
TRBD2	TRBV20-1	TRBJ2-2	-	CSAIPRASGGYTGELFF	TGCAGTGCGATCCCGAGGGCTAGCGGTGGGTACACCGGGGAGCTGTTTTTT
-	TRBV5-1	TRBJ2-2	many	CASSLEARAGELFF	TGCGCCAGCAGCTTGGAGGCTAGGGCCGGGGAGCTGTTTTTT
TRBD2	TRBV5-1	TRBJ2-3	-	CASSPGLETDTQYF	TGCGCCAGCAGCCCGGGACTAGAAACAGATACGCAGTATTTT
TRBD1	TRBV28	TRBJ2-2	many	CASSLNGAGGTGELFF	TGTGCCAGCAGCCTTAATGGGGCAGGGGGCACCGGGGAGCTGTTTTTT
-	TRBV2	TRBJ2-7	many	CATVNPGVHEQYF	TGTGCCACCGTCAACCCAGGGGTCCACGAGCAGTACTTC
-	TRBV5-1	TRBJ1-4	many	CASSLVSGTTNEKLFF	TGCGCCAGCAGCTTGGTCTCCGGGACAACTAATGAAAAACTGTTTTTT
-	TRBV7-9	TRBJ1-1	many	CALRGRPEAFF	TGTGCCCTAAGGGGCAGACCTGAAGCTTTCTTT
-	TRBV12-3/TRBV12-4	TRBJ1-4	many	CASSLLGRGLATNEKLFF	TGTGCCAGCAGCCTACTAGGGCGGGGACTTGCAACTAATGAAAAACTGTTTTTT
TRBD1	TRBV3-1	TRBJ1-4	many	CASSQETNLRTGKEKLFF	TGTGCCAGCAGCCAAGAAACAAACTTAAGGACAGGGAAGGAAAAACTGTTTTTT